These 15 T cell receptor beta chains share one sample of origin, sequenced in a study of cytomegalovirus exposure and HLA in healthy donors. This PCR relied on a set of 60 Vbeta primers and 13 Jbeta primers. Clones were read by immunoSEQ multiplex PCR, and TCRdb kept only the in-frame ones, dropping some. The table lists 150,000 to 200,000 clones, more than 60% of them singletons. The sample taken for sequencing was PBMCs. Receptors originate from a male donor in good health and CMV-seronegative.

The genes are TRBV5-1 and TRBJ2-1; TRBD1 is a possible D gene (5 bases). The V end was cut by 0 bases, the J end by 5 bases, with 9 bases between. The CDR3 runs 14 residues. Per germline, CDR1 SGHRS and CDR2 YFSETQ. CDR3 nucleotide sequence: TGCGCCAGCAGCTTGGAGGGGCCCGACAATGAGCAGTTCTTC. Amino acid sequence: CASSLEGPDNEQFF.

The chain joins TRBV5-5 to TRBJ2-1; no firm D call. The CDR3 has 13 residues. Trimming took off 1 base at V and 5 bases at J, with 7 bases between the two ends. CDR1 and CDR2 from the germline V gene are SGHKS and YYEKEE (reference sequence). CDR3 in DNA: TGTGCCAGCAGCTTGTGGCATAACAATGAGCAGTTCTTC. Translation gives CASSLWHNNEQFF.

The chain couples TRBV4-1 to TRBJ2-4, with 9 nucleotides matching TRBD2. CDR3 length: 17 amino acids. Trimming removed 3 bases from V and 0 bases from J; junction bases left unmatched: 6. Germline loops: CDR1 MGHRA, CDR2 YSYEKL. The CDR3 sequence is CASSHPLAGLAKNIQYF. Written as DNA, the CDR3 is TGCGCCAGCAGCCACCCACTAGCGGGCCTAGCCAAAAACATTCAGTACTTC.

V and J are TRBV7-9 and TRBJ2-1; a possible D gene is TRBD1 (5 bases). The V end was cut by 1 base, the J end by 2 bases, with 9 bases between. The CDR3 sequence is 15 residues long. The germline gives CDR1 SEHNR, CDR2 FQNEAQ (reference sequence). The CDR3 sequence is CASSLGAGTYNEQFF. Written as DNA, the CDR3 is TGTGCCAGCAGCTTAGGGGCAGGGACCTACAATGAGCAGTTCTTC.

This clone has a handful of counts. The CDR3 region has the DNA TGTGCCAGCAGTTTAAAAGGGAGGACTGAAGCTTTCTTT. Translating it yields CASSLKGRTEAFF. The chain links TRBV27 to TRBJ1-1, with D unresolved. There are 13 residues in the CDR3. V gave up 2 bases and J gave up 5 bases, with 9 bases separating them. The germline gives CDR1 MNHEY, CDR2 SMNVEV (reference sequence).

The V call is TRBV7-6, the J call TRBJ1-6; TRBD1 agrees at 9 bases. The CDR3 is 16 amino acids. Germline CDR1 and CDR2: SGHVS and FNYEAQ. Unmatched junction bases numbered 12, after V lost 5 bases and J lost 10 bases. The CDR3: CASSLYVGTGRSPLHF. The CDR3 bases are TGTGCCAGCAGCCTCTATGTGGGGACAGGGAGATCACCCCTCCACTTT.

As for this clone: At the DNA level, this CDR3 is encoded by other sequences in the same sample as well. The V gene is TRBV5-1, the J gene TRBJ2-3; 11 nucleotides match TRBD2. This CDR3 has 15 residues. The V gene's germline CDR1 is SGHRS and CDR2 YFSETQ. V gave up 0 bases and J gave up 3 bases; unmatched junction bases: 0. This CDR3 is CASSLGLAGTDTQYF. DNA for the CDR3: TGCGCCAGCAGCTTGGGACTAGCGGGAACAGATACGCAGTATTTT.

The chain has TRBV9 and TRBJ2-5, with 10 bases lining up with TRBD2. This CDR3 comprises 15 residues. The V gene's germline CDR1 is SGDLS and CDR2 YYNGEE. Trimming cost V 4 bases and J 1 base; bases outside gene matches: 4. CDR3 amino acids: CASSSAGGIQETQYF. The CDR3 DNA sequence: TGTGCCAGCAGCTCAGCGGGAGGGATCCAAGAGACCCAGTACTTC.

This chain links TRBV6-5 with TRBJ1-4; 8 bases fit TRBD1. V shed 6 bases, J shed 5 bases, and the junction held 5 bases outside the gene matches. CDR3 size: 14 residues. Germline lookup yields CDR1 MNHEY and CDR2 SVGAGI. This CDR3 reads CASRTGGVNEKLFF. In nucleotides, the CDR3 is TGTGCCAGCAGAACAGGGGGAGTAAATGAAAAACTGTTTTTT.

This clone showed up just a few times. The chain combines TRBV30 with TRBJ1-4; no clear D. Germline lookup yields CDR1 GTSNPN and CDR2 SVGIG (reference sequence). V dropped 5 bases and J dropped 7 bases, with 14 bases sitting between them. The CDR3 loop spans 13 amino acids. CDR3: CAWALRAGEKLFF. The DNA of the CDR3 is TGTGCCTGGGCCCTCCGGGCGGGTGAAAAACTGTTTTTT.

The chain is built from TRBV6-5 and TRBJ2-1; tentative D call: TRBD2 (6 bases). CDR1 is MNHEY, CDR2 SVGAGI, per germline. The V end was cut by 0 bases, the J end by 10 bases, with 16 bases between. This CDR3 is 15 amino acids long. The chain's CDR3 is CASSYSNSGGEEQFF. The CDR3 coding sequence is TGTGCCAGCAGTTACTCGAATTCAGGAGGGGAGGAGCAGTTCTTC.

This clone showed up just once. This sequence joins TRBV7-2 and TRBJ2-7; no firm D call. CDR3 length: 12 residues. With 2 bases removed from V and 2 bases from J, the gap between germline ends came to 4 bases. Germline-derived CDR1 and CDR2 are SGHTA and FQGNSA. The CDR3 here is CASSLIAYEQYF. Written as DNA, the CDR3 is TGTGCCAGCAGCTTAATCGCCTACGAGCAGTACTTC. Full variable domain (remainder filled in from reference TRBV7-2 and TRBJ2-7): GAGVSQSPSNKVTEKGKDVELRCDPISGHTALYWYRQSLGQGLEFLIYFQGNSAPDKSGLPSDRFSAERTGGSVSTLTIQRTQQEDSAVYLCASSLIAYEQYFGPGTRLTVT.

The chain uses TRBV13 and TRBJ2-7; TRBD1 matches 10 bases. V gave up 4 bases and J gave up 5 bases; unmatched junction bases: 8. Germline-derived CDR1 and CDR2 are PRHDT and FYEKMQ (reference sequence). The CDR3 covers 15 residues. CDR3 bases: TGTGCCAGCAGCTCCACCGGGACAGGGGACCACGAGCAGTACTTC. Its translation: CASSSTGTGDHEQYF.

V usage is TRBV5-4 and J usage is TRBJ1-4; D gene unclear. Trimming left V 4 bases short and J 2 bases short, with 12 bases between. CDR1 and CDR2 from the germline V gene are SGHNT and YYREEE (reference sequence). This CDR3 spans 15 amino acids. The CDR3 DNA reads as TGTGCCAGCAGCACACGGGAGAGGACTAATGAAAAACTGTTTTTT. It is translated as CASSTRERTNEKLFF.

In this sample, this clone turned up once. The chain couples TRBV14 to TRBJ2-7; no clear D gene. Germline CDR1 SGHDN, CDR2 FVKESK. This CDR3 spans 13 amino acids. V was trimmed by 4 bases and J by 5 bases, leaving 12 bases between them. The DNA for the CDR3 is TGTGCCAGCAGCCGAGGCGAGCTAAACGAGCAGTACTTC. Translated, it gives CASSRGELNEQYF. Based on the CDR3 plus reference TRBV14 and TRBJ2-7, the full variable domain is EAGVTQFPSHSVIEKGQTVTLRCDPISGHDNLYWYRRVMGKEIKFLLHFVKESKQDESGMPNNRFLAERTGGTYSTLKVQPAELEDSGVYFCASSRGELNEQYFGPGTRLTVT.